The rows below give T cell receptor beta chains drawn from one sample of a study of cytomegalovirus exposure and HLA in healthy donors. Repertoires were generated with immunoSEQ multiplex PCR, while TCRdb's copy carries only in-frame clones and drops some. The table records around 220,000 clones, about 75% of them present only once. The sequencing sample was made of PBMCs. These receptors came from a man between 18 and 35 years old in good health and CMV-seronegative. CDR3s leave out the opening cysteine and the closing phenylalanine or tryptophan.

v_gene	j_gene	CDR3aa
TRBV11-2	TRBJ2-7	ASSFLKQGTREQY
TRBV4-3	TRBJ2-7	ASSQVRQTNTYEQY
TRBV6-5	TRBJ1-1	ASTSGQMNTEAF
TRBV5-1	TRBJ2-7	ASSLEGPQLTGSLYEQY
TRBV6-1	TRBJ1-5	ASSELLSTTGNQPQH
TRBV18	TRBJ2-7	ASSGFSGQLSYEQY
TRBV29-1	TRBJ1-3	SAIALTGYGNTIY
TRBV29-1	TRBJ2-5	SVEGGQAKSQETQY
TRBV4-2	TRBJ2-5	ASSQRGGDQETQY
TRBV7-9	TRBJ1-2	ASSLGGTGDHYGYT
TRBV30	TRBJ1-6	AWNYNSYNSPLH
TRBV6-6	TRBJ2-3	ASRGSGGAGDTQY
TRBV5-1	TRBJ1-3	ASSMTGQKSSGNTIY
TRBV6-6	TRBJ1-3	ASNSQSLSGNTIY
TRBV19	TRBJ2-7	ASSTSGSSYEQY
TRBV7-9	TRBJ2-1	ASSPGTGDNNEQF
TRBV4-1	TRBJ2-7	ASSQSGGNSYEQY
TRBV9	TRBJ1-2	ASSVGGQSNYGYT
TRBV30	TRBJ2-1	AGRGAAEGEQF
TRBV11-2	TRBJ2-1	ASSLGRSSYNEQF
TRBV28	TRBJ2-3	ASSVITGGTDTQY
TRBV7-6	TRBJ1-5	ASSPTDRVDQPQH
TRBV5-8	TRBJ1-2	ASSPLGGYGYT
TRBV5-6	TRBJ1-2	ASSPGTGNGYT
TRBV25-1	TRBJ1-2	ASSEGLGYT
TRBV6-1	TRBJ2-1	ASTPGGAYNEQF
TRBV9	TRBJ2-1	ATGHTYNEQF
TRBV5-1	TRBJ2-1	ASTPSGTAYYNEQF
TRBV6-5	TRBJ2-1	ASRKREADKAF
TRBV28	TRBJ1-5	ASFSGQGDQPQH
TRBV27	TRBJ2-3	ASSLVASTDTQY
TRBV7-8	TRBJ1-2	ASSLGLGTGGYT
TRBV7-3	TRBJ2-2	ASSSTGAGELF
TRBV30	TRBJ1-2	AWSEGQGAYGYT
TRBV6-5	TRBJ1-1	ASRKQGASAF
TRBV5-6	TRBJ1-2	ASSFNTGYGYT
TRBV6-1	TRBJ1-3	ACGGLKGGSNTIY
TRBV7-2	TRBJ2-1	ATRLAGGNEQF
TRBV9	TRBJ1-4	ASSVGGRTNEKLF
TRBV6-1	TRBJ2-3	ASSVGLAGASGTQY
TRBV5-1	TRBJ1-1	ASSLGQENRANTEAF
TRBV19	TRBJ2-1	ASTSTGYNEQF
TRBV5-6	TRBJ2-5	ASSLQDRLEETQY
TRBV30	TRBJ1-1	AWSVGWRGSLNTEAF
TRBV5-6	TRBJ2-6	ASSSRRGRAGANVLT
TRBV28	TRBJ2-2	ASSLLGVGDTAGELF
TRBV2	TRBJ1-4	ASSSRQGVYRLYEKLF
TRBV11-3	TRBJ2-7	ASSPTWGLAGPGGYEQY
TRBV5-1	TRBJ2-2	ASSLRGGNTGELF
TRBV5-3	TRBJ2-3	ARTRGDRGRVDTQY
TRBV7-9	TRBJ1-4	ASSLPGGRVEKLF
TRBV19	TRBJ2-7	ASSRGLAGDYEQY
TRBV19	TRBJ2-7	ASSNRPGTGVKQY
TRBV29-1	TRBJ1-3	SVDTTGDVSGNTIY
TRBV5-6	TRBJ1-2	ASSGDRGRNYGYT
TRBV5-1	TRBJ1-5	ASSPGQSNQPQH
TRBV28	TRBJ1-1	ASLRQGAKAF
TRBV28	TRBJ1-1	ASSFAVNTEAF
TRBV6-5	TRBJ1-2	ASREQSHYGYT